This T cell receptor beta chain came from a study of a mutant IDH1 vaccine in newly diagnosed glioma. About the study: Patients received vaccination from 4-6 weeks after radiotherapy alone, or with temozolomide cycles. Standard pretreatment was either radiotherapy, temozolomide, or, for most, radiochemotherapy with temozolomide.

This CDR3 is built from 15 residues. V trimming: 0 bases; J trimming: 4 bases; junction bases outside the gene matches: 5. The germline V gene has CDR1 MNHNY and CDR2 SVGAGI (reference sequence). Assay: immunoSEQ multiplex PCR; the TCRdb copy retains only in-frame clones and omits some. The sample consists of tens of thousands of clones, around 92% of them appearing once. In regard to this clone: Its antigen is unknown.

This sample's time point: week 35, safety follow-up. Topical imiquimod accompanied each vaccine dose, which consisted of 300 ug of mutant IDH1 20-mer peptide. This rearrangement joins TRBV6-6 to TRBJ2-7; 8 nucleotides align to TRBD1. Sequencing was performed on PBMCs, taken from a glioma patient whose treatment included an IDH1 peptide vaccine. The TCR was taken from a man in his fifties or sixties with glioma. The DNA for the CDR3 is TGTGCCAGCAGTTACTCGGGGACAGGCCCTTACGAGCAGTACTTC. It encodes CASSYSGTGPYEQYF.